This entry is about one T cell receptor (beta chain). What it binds is not known. The CDR3 is 15 residues long. CDR1 and CDR2 from the germline V gene are KGHSH and LQKENI. Trimming removed 3 bases at V and 4 bases at J, with 15 bases between. This record belongs to a study of T cell responses to AZD1222 COVID-19 vaccine. The method was immunoSEQ multiplex PCR; TCRdb's version includes in-frame clones alone and lacks a portion of them. Among about 120,000 clones listed, about 90% were seen once. Findings and caveats of the study: Baseline serostatus was positive in only 5 to 7 AZD1222 recipients. The breadth and depth of Spike-specific TCRs increased once two AZD1222 doses had been given. There were mostly white British donors and more females than males, and clonal diversity was possibly underestimated.

Here the sequenced sample was peripheral blood, taken on day 0 of AZD1222 vaccination. The V call is TRBV18, the J call TRBJ1-2; the D gene is possibly TRBD1 (5 bases). The TCR originated in an adult in good health. The chain's CDR3 is CASSPSDAGSYGYTF. CDR3 DNA sequence: TGTGCCAGCTCACCCTCGGACGCAGGGAGCTATGGCTACACCTTC.